The sequence of this T cell receptor (beta chain) was determined in a study of Ad26.COV2.S vaccination and SARS-CoV-2 variants. V was trimmed by 4 bases and J by 9 bases, leaving 10 bases between them. The CDR3 runs to 12 residues. Germline CDR1 reads MGHDK; CDR2 reads SYGVNS. Measured with immunoSEQ multiplex PCR; TCRdb has only the in-frame clones, and not every one. Of about 480,000 clones detected, 70% to 90% appear once; the ten largest clones hold roughly 12%. The treatment denotes: some 20 received Ad26.COV2.S at low or high dose, single or two shots; roughly five received placebo; per-sample allocation not given. Sampling happened 63 days after the first vaccine or placebo injection.

The TCR comes from a person between 18 and 60 years old who received the Ad26.COV2.S COVID-19 vaccine or a placebo. Sequencing was performed on peripheral blood, taken in a trial of Ad26.COV2.S vaccine versus placebo. The chain couples TRBV25-1 to TRBJ2-1, with D perhaps being TRBD1 or TRBD2 (5 bases each). This CDR3 reads CASSAPGSEQFF. CDR3 nucleotides: TGTGCCAGCAGTGCCCCAGGGAGTGAGCAGTTCTTC.